This TCR beta chain was sequenced in a study of blood T cell repertoires in COVID-19. The table came from immunoSEQ multiplex PCR; TCRdb's copy has only in-frame clones and leaves some out. Of around 230,000 clones listed, approximately 80% were seen once; the top ten hold around a tenth. Trimming left V 2 bases short and J 7 bases short, with 17 bases between. CDR3 length equals 15 residues. Germline loops: CDR1 KGHSH, CDR2 LQKENI. This receptor was obtained from a man between 35 and 55 years old who had recovered from COVID-19. This chain joins TRBV18 and TRBJ1-2, with TRBD1 as a possible D gene (5 bases). The sequencing sample was made of PBMCs or T cells enriched from blood (not recorded which). CDR3 residues: CASSPRRLQEGGYTF. DNA of the CDR3: TGTGCCAGCTCACCAAGGCGTCTACAGGAGGGTGGCTACACCTTC.